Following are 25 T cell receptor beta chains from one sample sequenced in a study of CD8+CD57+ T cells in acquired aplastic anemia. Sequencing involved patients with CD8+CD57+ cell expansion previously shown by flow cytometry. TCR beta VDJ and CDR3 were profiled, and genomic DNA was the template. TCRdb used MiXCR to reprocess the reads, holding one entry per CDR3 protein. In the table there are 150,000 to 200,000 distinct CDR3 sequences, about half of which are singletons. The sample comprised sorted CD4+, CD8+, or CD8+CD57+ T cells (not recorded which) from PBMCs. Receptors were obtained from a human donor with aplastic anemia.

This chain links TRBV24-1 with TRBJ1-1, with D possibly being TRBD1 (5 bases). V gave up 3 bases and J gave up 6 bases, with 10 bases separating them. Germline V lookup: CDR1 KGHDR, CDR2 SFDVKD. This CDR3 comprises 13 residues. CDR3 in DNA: TGTGCCACCAGTGATCGAAGGGGCCCTGAAGCTTTCTTT. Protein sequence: CATSDRRGPEAFF.

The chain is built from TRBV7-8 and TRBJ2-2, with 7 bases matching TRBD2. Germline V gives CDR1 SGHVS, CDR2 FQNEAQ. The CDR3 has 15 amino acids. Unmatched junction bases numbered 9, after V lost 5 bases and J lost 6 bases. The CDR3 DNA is TGTGCCAGCAGCCTGGGGAGGGCCGTAGCCGGGGAGCTGTTTTTT. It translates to CASSLGRAVAGELFF.

This CDR3 reads CATSDFSGNNEQFF. The CDR3 nucleotides read TGTGCCACCAGTGATTTCTCGGGAAACAATGAGCAGTTCTTC. The V gene is TRBV24-1, the J gene TRBJ2-1, with a possible D match to TRBD2 (5 bases). Germline loops: CDR1 KGHDR, CDR2 SFDVKD. V was shortened by 1 base and J by 5 bases, with 8 bases between the two germline ends. The CDR3 extends over 14 amino acids.

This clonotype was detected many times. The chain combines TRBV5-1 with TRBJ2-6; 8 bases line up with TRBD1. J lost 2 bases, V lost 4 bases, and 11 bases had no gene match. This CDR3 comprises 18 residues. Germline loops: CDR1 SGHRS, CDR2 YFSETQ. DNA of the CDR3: TGCGCCAGCAGCCTCCGAGCAGGGGGCGCAGCTGGGGCCAACGTCCTGACTTTC. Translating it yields CASSLRAGGAAGANVLTF.

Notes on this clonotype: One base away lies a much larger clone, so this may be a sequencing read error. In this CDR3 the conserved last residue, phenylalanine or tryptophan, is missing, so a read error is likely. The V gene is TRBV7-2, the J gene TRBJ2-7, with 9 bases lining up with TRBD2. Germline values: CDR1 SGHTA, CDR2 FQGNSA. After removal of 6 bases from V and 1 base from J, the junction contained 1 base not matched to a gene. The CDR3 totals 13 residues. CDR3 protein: CASSSGGSYEQYL. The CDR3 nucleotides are TGTGCCAGCAGTAGCGGGGGTTCCTACGAGCAGTACCTC.

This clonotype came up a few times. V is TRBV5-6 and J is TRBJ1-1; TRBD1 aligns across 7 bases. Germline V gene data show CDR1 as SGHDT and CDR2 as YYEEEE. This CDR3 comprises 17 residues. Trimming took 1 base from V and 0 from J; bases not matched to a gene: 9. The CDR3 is CASSLYLGQLMNTEAFF. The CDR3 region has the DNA TGTGCCAGCAGCTTGTATTTGGGACAGCTCATGAACACTGAAGCTTTCTTT.

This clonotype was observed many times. CDR3: CSVVLLTDTQYF. The CDR3 DNA sequence: TGCAGCGTTGTGCTTCTCACAGATACGCAGTATTTT. The chain employs TRBV29-1 and TRBJ2-3, with D unresolved. This CDR3 contains 12 residues. CDR1 SQVTM and CDR2 ANQGSEA come from the germline V gene. Between the trimmed V and J ends, which lost 4 bases and 2 bases, there was a span of 7 bases.

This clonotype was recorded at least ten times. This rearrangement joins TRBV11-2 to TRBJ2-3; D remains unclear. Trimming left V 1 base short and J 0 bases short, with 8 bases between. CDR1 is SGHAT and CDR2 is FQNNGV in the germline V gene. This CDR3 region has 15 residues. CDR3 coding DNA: TGTGCCAGCAGCTTAGTGGAAACTAGCACAGATACGCAGTATTTT. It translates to CASSLVETSTDTQYF.

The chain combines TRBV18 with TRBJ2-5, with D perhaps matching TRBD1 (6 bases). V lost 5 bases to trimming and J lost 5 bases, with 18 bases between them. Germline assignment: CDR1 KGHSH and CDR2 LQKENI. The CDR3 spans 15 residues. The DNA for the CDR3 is TGTGCCAGCTCAGGCAATCAGGGGTCCGGGGAGACCCAGTACTTC. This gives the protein CASSGNQGSGETQYF.

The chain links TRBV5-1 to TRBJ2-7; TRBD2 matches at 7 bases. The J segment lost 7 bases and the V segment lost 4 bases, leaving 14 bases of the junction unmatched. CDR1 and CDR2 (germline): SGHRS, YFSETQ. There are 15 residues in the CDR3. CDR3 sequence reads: CASSTLAGVSTEQYF. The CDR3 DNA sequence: TGCGCCAGCAGCACCTTAGCGGGTGTTAGTACTGAGCAGTACTTC.

In DNA form, the CDR3 reads TGCAGCGTTAACCTTGGGGGGGGCTCAAGAAATGAGCAGTTCTTC. Its translation: CSVNLGGGSRNEQFF. This sequence joins TRBV29-1 and TRBJ2-1; possible D gene TRBD2, 7 bases. Germline V gene sequence: CDR1 SQVTM, CDR2 ANQGSEA. V lost 5 bases and J lost 7, with 21 bases in between. CDR3 length: 15 residues.

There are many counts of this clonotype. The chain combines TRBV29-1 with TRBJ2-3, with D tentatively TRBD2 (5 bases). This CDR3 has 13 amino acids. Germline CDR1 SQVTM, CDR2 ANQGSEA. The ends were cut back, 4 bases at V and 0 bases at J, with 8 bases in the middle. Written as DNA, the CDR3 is TGCAGCGTTGTTGGCGGGAGCACAGATACGCAGTATTTT. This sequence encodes CSVVGGSTDTQYF.

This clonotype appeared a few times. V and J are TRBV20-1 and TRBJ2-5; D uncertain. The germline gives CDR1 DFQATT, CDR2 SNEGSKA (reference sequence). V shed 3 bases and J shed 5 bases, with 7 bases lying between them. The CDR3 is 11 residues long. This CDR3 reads CSASRKETQYF. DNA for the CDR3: TGCAGTGCTAGTCGGAAGGAGACCCAGTACTTC.

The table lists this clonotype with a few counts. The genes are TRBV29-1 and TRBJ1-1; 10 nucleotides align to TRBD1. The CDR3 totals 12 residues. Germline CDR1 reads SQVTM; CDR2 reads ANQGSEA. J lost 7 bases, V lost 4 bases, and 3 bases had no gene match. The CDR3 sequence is CSVGWTGGEAFF. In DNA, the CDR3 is TGCAGCGTTGGTTGGACAGGGGGTGAAGCTTTCTTT. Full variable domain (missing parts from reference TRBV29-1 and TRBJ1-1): SAVISQKPSRDICQRGTSLTIQCQVDSQVTMMFWYRQQPGQSLTLIATANQGSEATYESGFVIDKFPISRPNLTFSTLTVSNMSPEDSSIYLCSVGWTGGEAFFGQGTRLTVV.

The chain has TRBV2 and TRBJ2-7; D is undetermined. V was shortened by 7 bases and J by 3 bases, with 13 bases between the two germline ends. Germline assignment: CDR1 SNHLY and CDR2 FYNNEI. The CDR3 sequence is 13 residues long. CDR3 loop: CASTQVVIYEQYF. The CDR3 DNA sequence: TGTGCCAGCACCCAAGTCGTTATCTACGAGCAGTACTTC.

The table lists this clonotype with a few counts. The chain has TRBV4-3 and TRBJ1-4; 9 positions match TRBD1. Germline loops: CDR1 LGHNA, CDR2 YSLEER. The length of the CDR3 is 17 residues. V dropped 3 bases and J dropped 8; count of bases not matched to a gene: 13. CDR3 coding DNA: TGCGCCAGCAGCCAGGAGTGGGGGGGACAGGGCCGAGAAAAACTGTTTTTT. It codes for CASSQEWGGQGREKLFF.

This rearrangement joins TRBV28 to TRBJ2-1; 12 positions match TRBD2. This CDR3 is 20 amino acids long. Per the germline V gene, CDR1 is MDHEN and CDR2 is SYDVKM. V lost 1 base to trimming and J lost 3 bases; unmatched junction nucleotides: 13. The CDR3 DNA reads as TGTGCCAGCAGTTTATTATCCTCTGGACTAGCGGGAACAATCTACAATGAGCAGTTCTTC. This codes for CASSLLSSGLAGTIYNEQFF.

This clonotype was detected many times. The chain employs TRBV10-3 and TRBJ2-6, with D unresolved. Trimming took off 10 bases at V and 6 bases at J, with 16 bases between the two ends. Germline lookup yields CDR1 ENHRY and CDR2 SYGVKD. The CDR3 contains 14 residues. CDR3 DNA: TGTGCCACCTCCGGGCCCGATCAGGCCAACGTCCTGACTTTC. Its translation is CATSGPDQANVLTF.

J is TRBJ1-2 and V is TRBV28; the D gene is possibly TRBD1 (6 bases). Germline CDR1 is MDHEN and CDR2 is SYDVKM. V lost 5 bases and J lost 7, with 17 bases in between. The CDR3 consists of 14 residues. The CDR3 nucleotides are TGTGCCAGCAGTCTCGACGGGGGCAGAGGTGGCTACACCTTC. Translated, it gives CASSLDGGRGGYTF.

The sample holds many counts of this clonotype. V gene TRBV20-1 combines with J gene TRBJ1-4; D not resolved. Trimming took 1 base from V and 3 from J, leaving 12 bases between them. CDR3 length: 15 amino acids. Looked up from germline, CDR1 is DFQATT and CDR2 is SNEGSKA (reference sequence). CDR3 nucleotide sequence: TGCAGTGCTAGAGTAGGTGGATTACCTAATGAAAAACTGTTTTTT. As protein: CSARVGGLPNEKLFF.

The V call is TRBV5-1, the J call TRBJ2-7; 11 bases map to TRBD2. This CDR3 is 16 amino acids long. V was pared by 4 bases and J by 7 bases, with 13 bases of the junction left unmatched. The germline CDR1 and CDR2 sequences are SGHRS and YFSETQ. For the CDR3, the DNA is TGCGCCAGCAGCCTACTAGCGGGAGATCTAGCGGGGGAGCAGTACTTC. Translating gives CASSLLAGDLAGEQYF. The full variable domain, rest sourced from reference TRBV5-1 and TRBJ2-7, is KAGVTQTPRYLIKTRGQQVTLSCSPISGHRSVSWYQQTPGQGLQFLFEYFSETQRNKGNFPGRFSGRQFSNSRSEMNVSTLELGDSALYLCASSLLAGDLAGEQYFGPGTRLTVT.

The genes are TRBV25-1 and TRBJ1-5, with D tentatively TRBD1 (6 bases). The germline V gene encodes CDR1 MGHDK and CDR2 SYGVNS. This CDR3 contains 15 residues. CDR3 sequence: CARLQGSESNQPQHF. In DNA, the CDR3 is TGTGCTAGACTACAGGGTTCTGAGAGCAATCAGCCCCAGCATTTT.

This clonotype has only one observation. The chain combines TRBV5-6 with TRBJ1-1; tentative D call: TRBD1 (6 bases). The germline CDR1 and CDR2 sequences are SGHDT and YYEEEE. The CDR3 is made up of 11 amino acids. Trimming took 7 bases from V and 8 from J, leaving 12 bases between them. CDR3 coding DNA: TGTGCCAGCTTCTCGGGGGCAGAAGCTTTCTTT. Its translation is CASFSGAEAFF.

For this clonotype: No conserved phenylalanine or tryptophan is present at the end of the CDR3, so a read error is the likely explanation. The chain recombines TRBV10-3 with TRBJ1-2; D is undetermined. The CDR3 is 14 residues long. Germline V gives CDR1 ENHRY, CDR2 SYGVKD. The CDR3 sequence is CAISAYESNYGYTS. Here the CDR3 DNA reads TGCGCCATCAGTGCCTATGAGTCTAACTATGGCTACACCTCC.

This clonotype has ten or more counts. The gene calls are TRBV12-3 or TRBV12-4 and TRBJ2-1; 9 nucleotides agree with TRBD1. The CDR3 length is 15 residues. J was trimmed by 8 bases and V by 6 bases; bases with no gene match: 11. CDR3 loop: CASSPLRDRADEQFF. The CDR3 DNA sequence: TGTGCCAGCAGCCCATTGAGGGACAGGGCGGATGAGCAGTTCTTC.